This TCR beta chain was obtained from a study of graft-versus-host responses after intestinal transplantation. Libraries were prepared by immunoSEQ multiplex PCR; TCRdb keeps only in-frame clonotypes and omits some of them. The data show fewer than 20,000 clones, 83% seen once. Once graft tissue had been processed, intraepithelial and lamina propria lymphocytes were released. CDR3 length: 15 residues. Germline lookup yields CDR1 SGDLS and CDR2 YYNGEE. The sequence derives from a human patient who received an intestinal transplant, so some T cells may come from the graft donor. The gene calls are TRBV9 and TRBJ2-5; D tentatively fits TRBD1 or TRBD2 (6 bases each). The J call may be faulty, since TRBJ2-7 better matches the DNA end. Sequenced here: ileum tissue, sampled about 600 days after intestinal transplantation. CDR3 DNA: TGTGCCAGCAGCGTAGGGGGGGCTAGCAGCTACGAGCAGTACTTC. It translates to CASSVGGASSYEQYF.